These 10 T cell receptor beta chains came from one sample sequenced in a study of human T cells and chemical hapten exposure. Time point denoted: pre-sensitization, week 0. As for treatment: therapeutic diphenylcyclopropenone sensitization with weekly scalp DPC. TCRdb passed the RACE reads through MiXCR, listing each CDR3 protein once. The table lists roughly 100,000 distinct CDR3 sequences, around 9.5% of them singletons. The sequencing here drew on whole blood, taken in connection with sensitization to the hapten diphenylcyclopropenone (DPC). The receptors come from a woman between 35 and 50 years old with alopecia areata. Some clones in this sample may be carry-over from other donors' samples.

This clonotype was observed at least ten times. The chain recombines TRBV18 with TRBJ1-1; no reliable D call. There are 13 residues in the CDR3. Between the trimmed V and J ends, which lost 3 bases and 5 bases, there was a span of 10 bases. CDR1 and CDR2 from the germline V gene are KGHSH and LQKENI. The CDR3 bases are TGTGCCAGCTCACCGACTAGGGATACTGAAGCTTTCTTT. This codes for CASSPTRDTEAFF. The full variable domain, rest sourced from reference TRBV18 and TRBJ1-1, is NAGVMQNPRHLVRRRGQEARLRCSPMKGHSHVYWYRQLPEEGLKFMVYLQKENIIDESGMPKERFSAEFPKEGPSILRIQQVVRGDSAAYFCASSPTRDTEAFFGQGTRLTVV.

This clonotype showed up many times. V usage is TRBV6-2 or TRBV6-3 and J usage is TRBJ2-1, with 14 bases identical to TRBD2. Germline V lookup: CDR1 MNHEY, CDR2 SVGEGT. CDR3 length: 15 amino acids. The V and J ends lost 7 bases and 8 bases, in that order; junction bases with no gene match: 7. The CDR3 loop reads CASTTSGGAYHEQFF. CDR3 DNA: TGTGCCAGCACGACTAGCGGGGGGGCTTACCATGAGCAGTTCTTC.

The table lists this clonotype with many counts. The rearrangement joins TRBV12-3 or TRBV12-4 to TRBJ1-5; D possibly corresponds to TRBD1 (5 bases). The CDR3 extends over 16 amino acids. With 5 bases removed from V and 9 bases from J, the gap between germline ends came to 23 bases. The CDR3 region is CASSRSPRDGPLPQHF. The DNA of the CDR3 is TGTGCCAGCAGTCGAAGTCCCCGGGACGGCCCCCTGCCCCAGCATTTT.

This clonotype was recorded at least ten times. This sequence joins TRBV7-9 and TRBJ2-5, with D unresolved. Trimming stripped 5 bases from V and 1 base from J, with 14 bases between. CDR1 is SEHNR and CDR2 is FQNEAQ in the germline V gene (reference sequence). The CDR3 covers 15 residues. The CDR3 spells CASSAFTWGQETQYF. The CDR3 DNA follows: TGTGCCAGCAGCGCATTCACCTGGGGCCAAGAGACCCAGTACTTC.

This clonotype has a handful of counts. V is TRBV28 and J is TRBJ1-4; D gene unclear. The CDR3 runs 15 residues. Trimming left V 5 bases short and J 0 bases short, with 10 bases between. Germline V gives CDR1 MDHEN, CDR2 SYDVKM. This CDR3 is CASSHRLATNEKLFF. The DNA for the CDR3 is TGTGCCAGCAGTCACCGACTTGCAACTAATGAAAAACTGTTTTTT.

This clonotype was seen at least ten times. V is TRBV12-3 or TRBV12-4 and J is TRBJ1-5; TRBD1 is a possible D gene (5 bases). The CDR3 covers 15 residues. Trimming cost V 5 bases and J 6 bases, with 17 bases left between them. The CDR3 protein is CASSPMHGGTQPQHF. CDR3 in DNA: TGTGCCAGCAGTCCGATGCACGGGGGAACTCAGCCCCAGCATTTT.

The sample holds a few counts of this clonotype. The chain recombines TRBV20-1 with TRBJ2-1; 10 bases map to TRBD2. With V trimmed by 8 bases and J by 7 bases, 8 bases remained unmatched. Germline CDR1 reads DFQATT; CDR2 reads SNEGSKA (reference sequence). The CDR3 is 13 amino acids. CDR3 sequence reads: CSPSGGASNEQFF. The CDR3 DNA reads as TGCAGTCCGAGCGGGGGGGCGTCTAATGAGCAGTTCTTC.

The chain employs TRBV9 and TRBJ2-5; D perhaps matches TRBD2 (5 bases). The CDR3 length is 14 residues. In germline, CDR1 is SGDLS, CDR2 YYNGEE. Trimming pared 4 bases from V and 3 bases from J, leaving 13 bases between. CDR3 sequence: CASSLEALEETQYF. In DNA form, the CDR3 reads TGTGCCAGCAGCCTGGAGGCCCTTGAAGAGACCCAGTACTTC.

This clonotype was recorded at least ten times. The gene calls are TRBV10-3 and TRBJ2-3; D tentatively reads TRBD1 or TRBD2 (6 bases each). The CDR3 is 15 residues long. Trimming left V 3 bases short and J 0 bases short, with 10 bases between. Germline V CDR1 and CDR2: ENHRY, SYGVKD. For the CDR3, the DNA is TGTGCCATCAGTGAAGGGGGGCGTAGCACAGATACGCAGTATTTT. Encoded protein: CAISEGGRSTDTQYF.

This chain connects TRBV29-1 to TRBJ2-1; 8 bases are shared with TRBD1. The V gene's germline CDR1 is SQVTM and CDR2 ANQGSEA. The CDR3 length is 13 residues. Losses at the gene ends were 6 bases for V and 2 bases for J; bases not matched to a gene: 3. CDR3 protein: CSVYRGTYNEQFF. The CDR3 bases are TGCAGCGTCTACAGGGGGACCTACAATGAGCAGTTCTTC.